This TCR beta chain was obtained from a study of T cell responses to AZD1222 COVID-19 vaccine. V lost 4 bases and J lost 8; bases outside the gene matches: 11. CDR3 length equals 16 residues. CDR1 MNHEY and CDR2 SVGEGT come from the germline V gene. The assay was immunoSEQ multiplex PCR, and TCRdb's table has in-frame clones only and misses some. The data contain about 120,000 clones, roughly 85% of them singletons. The sequence came from an adult in good health. V gene TRBV6-2 or TRBV6-3 combines with J gene TRBJ1-4; 9 bases align to TRBD1. The sequenced sample was peripheral blood, obtained on day 0 of AZD1222 vaccination. The CDR3 protein is CASSSRDRAVVEKLFF. The CDR3 coding sequence is TGTGCCAGCAGTTCGAGGGACAGGGCTGTTGTCGAAAAACTGTTTTTT.